The table lists the clone carrying this T cell receptor beta chain with a count of one. These data originate in a study of cytomegalovirus exposure and HLA in healthy donors. The germline V gene has CDR1 SEHNR and CDR2 FQNEAQ (reference sequence). Unmatched junction bases numbered 4, after V lost 4 bases and J lost 8 bases. This CDR3 is 13 amino acids long. With 60 Vbeta and 13 Jbeta primers, the PCR was carried out. Sequencing was performed with immunoSEQ multiplex PCR; in TCRdb, only in-frame clones are kept and a portion is missing. The sample lists about 190,000 clones, about four fifths occurring once.

This chain uses TRBV7-9 with TRBJ1-5; 8 bases align to TRBD1. The sequenced material came from PBMCs. This sequence originates from a boy between 10 and 17 years old in good health and CMV-seronegative. For the CDR3, the DNA is TGTGCCAGCAGCTCACAGGGGGTTGAGCCCCAGCATTTT. The encoded protein is CASSSQGVEPQHF. The variable domain in full, with the rest retrieved from reference TRBV7-9 and TRBJ1-5, is DTGVSQNPRHKITKRGQNVTFRCDPISEHNRLYWYRQTLGQGPEFLTYFQNEAQLEKSRLLSDRFSAERPKGSFSTLEIQRTEQGDSAMYLCASSSQGVEPQHFGDGTRLSIL.